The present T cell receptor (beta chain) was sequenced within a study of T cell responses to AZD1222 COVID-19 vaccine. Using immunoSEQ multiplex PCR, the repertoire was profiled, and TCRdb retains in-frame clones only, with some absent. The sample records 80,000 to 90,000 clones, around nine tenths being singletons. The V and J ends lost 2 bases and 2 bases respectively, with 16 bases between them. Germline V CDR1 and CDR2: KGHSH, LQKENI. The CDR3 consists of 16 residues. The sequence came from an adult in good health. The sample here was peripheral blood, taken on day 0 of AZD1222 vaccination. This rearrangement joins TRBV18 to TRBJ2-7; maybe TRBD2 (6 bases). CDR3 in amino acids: CASSPEAGRTTYEQYF. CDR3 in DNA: TGTGCCAGCTCACCAGAGGCAGGGAGGACAACCTACGAGCAGTACTTC.